The rows below give T cell receptor beta chains drawn from one sample of a study of blood T cell repertoires in COVID-19. Generated by immunoSEQ multiplex PCR, the TCRdb table keeps only in-frame clones and is missing some. The repertoire has fewer than 200,000 clones, around 90% of them found once; the top ten carry around 9.5%. The material sequenced was PBMCs or T cells enriched from blood (not recorded which). The receptors were gathered from a woman aged 18-35 years who had recovered from COVID-19. Each CDR3 is given with its conserved first and last residue. D genes are given only for firm matches. Size is stated for part of the rows, as once, few or many counts, or as a class when the clone is expanded.

V: TRBV12-3/TRBV12-4; size: NA; length: 12; J: TRBJ2-7; D: NA; CDR3: CASSMTSPEQYF; DNA: TGTGCCAGCAGTATGACTAGTCCCGAGCAGTACTTC
V: TRBV19; size: NA; length: 19; J: TRBJ1-5; D: TRBD1; CDR3: CASSMVGTGGLGFGQPQHF; DNA: TGTGCCAGTAGTATGGTCGGGACAGGGGGCTTGGGTTTCGGTCAGCCCCAGCATTTT
V: TRBV5-1; size: NA; length: 12; J: TRBJ2-5; D: NA; CDR3: CASTGDAETQYF; DNA: TGCGCCAGCACGGGGGACGCGGAGACCCAGTACTTC
V: TRBV28; size: NA; length: 15; J: TRBJ2-3; D: TRBD2; CDR3: CASKFSAGGPDTQYF; DNA: TGTGCCAGCAAGTTTTCGGCGGGAGGGCCAGATACGCAGTATTTT
V: TRBV11-2; size: NA; length: 15; J: TRBJ2-3; D: NA; CDR3: CASSFSGKTTDTQYF; DNA: TGTGCCAGCAGCTTTTCAGGGAAGACCACAGATACGCAGTATTTT
V: TRBV3-1/TRBV3-2; size: NA; length: 13; J: TRBJ2-7; D: NA; CDR3: CASSGDRAYEQYF; DNA: TGTGCCAGCAGCGGTGACAGAGCCTACGAGCAGTACTTC
V: TRBV19; size: NA; length: 15; J: TRBJ2-2; D: NA; CDR3: CASSGPTSLTGELFF; DNA: TGTGCCAGTAGTGGCCCGACTAGTCTCACCGGGGAGCTGTTTTTT
V: TRBV4-3; size: NA; length: 19; J: TRBJ2-2; D: NA; CDR3: CASSQYNRAQRGNTGELFF; DNA: TGCGCCAGCAGCCAATACAACCGAGCCCAACGGGGTAACACCGGGGAGCTGTTTTTT
V: TRBV28; size: NA; length: 12; J: TRBJ2-7; D: NA; CDR3: CASSFYPYEQYF; DNA: TGTGCCAGCAGTTTCTATCCCTACGAGCAGTACTTC
V: TRBV27; size: NA; length: 14; J: TRBJ1-1; D: TRBD1; CDR3: CASSWDRGKTEAFF; DNA: TGTGCCAGCAGTTGGGACAGGGGGAAAACTGAAGCTTTCTTT
V: TRBV19; size: once; length: 16; J: TRBJ2-2; D: TRBD1; CDR3: CASSIVAGGAAGELFF; DNA: TGTGCCAGTAGTATAGTCGCAGGGGGCGCGGCCGGGGAGCTGTTTTTT
V: TRBV2; size: NA; length: 13; J: TRBJ2-7; D: NA; CDR3: CASSERVSYEQYF; DNA: TGTGCCAGCAGTGAGAGGGTTTCCTACGAGCAGTACTTC
V: TRBV27; size: few; length: 14; J: TRBJ2-7; D: TRBD2; CDR3: CASSFGGGDYEQYF; DNA: TGTGCCAGCAGTTTCGGGGGAGGGGACTACGAGCAGTACTTC
V: TRBV11-3; size: NA; length: 14; J: TRBJ2-3; D: TRBD1; CDR3: CASSIGQATDTQYF; DNA: TGTGCCAGCAGCATCGGACAGGCCACAGATACGCAGTATTTT
V: TRBV19; size: NA; length: 16; J: TRBJ2-7; D: TRBD1; CDR3: CASSIGSTGGAYEQYF; DNA: TGTGCCAGTAGTATAGGGTCGACAGGGGGTGCCTACGAGCAGTACTTC
V: TRBV28; size: NA; length: 15; J: TRBJ1-5; D: NA; CDR3: CASGPTDYSNQPQHF; DNA: TGTGCCAGTGGGCCCACAGATTATAGCAATCAGCCCCAGCATTTT
V: TRBV2; size: NA; length: 16; J: TRBJ1-1; D: NA; CDR3: CASSVGLAGEGTEAFF; DNA: TGTGCCAGCAGTGTGGGACTGGCAGGGGAGGGCACTGAAGCTTTCTTT
V: TRBV5-6; size: NA; length: 16; J: TRBJ2-2; D: TRBD1; CDR3: CASSWGQGLYTGELFF; DNA: TGTGCCAGCAGCTGGGGACAGGGGCTGTACACCGGGGAGCTGTTTTTT
V: TRBV18; size: NA; length: 17; J: TRBJ1-2; D: TRBD1; CDR3: CASSSPGQGERGYGYTF; DNA: TGTGCCAGCTCATCCCCGGGACAGGGGGAAAGGGGCTATGGCTACACCTTC
V: TRBV2; size: NA; length: 15; J: TRBJ2-7; D: NA; CDR3: CASREGWDSPYEQYF; DNA: TGTGCCAGCAGGGAGGGGTGGGACAGCCCCTACGAGCAGTACTTC
V: TRBV18; size: NA; length: 15; J: TRBJ2-3; D: NA; CDR3: CASSPWTDLTDTQYF; DNA: TGTGCCAGCTCACCCTGGACAGACCTCACAGATACGCAGTATTTT
V: TRBV5-1; size: NA; length: 18; J: TRBJ1-1; D: TRBD1; CDR3: CASRLLLQGTSLSTEAFF; DNA: TGTGCCAGCAGATTGCTATTACAGGGGACAAGTTTGAGCACTGAAGCTTTCTTT
V: TRBV4-2; size: NA; length: 15; J: TRBJ1-4; D: NA; CDR3: CASSQAGTTNEKLFF; DNA: TGTGCCAGCAGCCAAGCAGGGACAACTAATGAAAAACTGTTTTTT
V: TRBV28; size: NA; length: 16; J: TRBJ2-7; D: TRBD2; CDR3: CASSNAGLAEIYEQYF; DNA: TGTGCCAGCAGTAACGCCGGACTAGCGGAGATCTACGAGCAGTACTTC
V: TRBV7-9; size: once; length: 15; J: TRBJ2-5; D: TRBD2; CDR3: CASSLQSGGQETQYF; DNA: TGTGCCAGCAGCTTACAAAGCGGGGGGCAAGAGACCCAGTACTTC
V: TRBV7-8; size: few; length: 12; J: TRBJ2-5; D: NA; CDR3: CASSPTGETQYF; DNA: TGTGCCAGCAGCCCCACGGGGGAGACCCAGTACTTC
V: TRBV10-3; size: NA; length: 15; J: TRBJ2-3; D: TRBD2; CDR3: CAITSGEGLTDTQYF; DNA: TGTGCCATCACTTCGGGGGAGGGCCTAACAGATACGCAGTATTTT